The present T cell receptor beta chain was sequenced within a study of beta chain features in type 1 diabetes. Points from the study as a whole: A closer apparent resemblance between naive, central memory and Treg TCRB repertoires was seen in patients than in healthy donors. Type 1 diabetes patients showed a moderate but significant shortening of TCRB CDR3s in all four CD4+ subsets. VDJ junctions from patients with type 1 diabetes contained fewer insertions and more deletions.

With respect to this clone: Its antigen is not known.

Investigators reverse transcribed all isolated RNA, so they sequenced expressed TCRB transcripts. The repertoire was sequenced with immunoSEQ multiplex PCR; TCRdb's copy has only in-frame clones and lacks some. This repertoire shows around 360,000 clones, 10% to 15% found once; its top ten account for over 0.008%. Per germline, CDR1 SEHNR and CDR2 FQNEAQ (reference sequence). CDR3 length: 18 amino acids. V gave up 4 bases and J gave up 2 bases, with 23 bases separating them. The sample taken for sequencing was naive CD4+ T cells from blood. This TCR came from a woman younger than 30 with type 1 diabetes. The rearrangement joins TRBV7-9 to TRBJ1-2; D ambiguous. The CDR3 spells CASSSDTPWREQNYGYTF. DNA of the CDR3: TGTGCCAGCAGCTCCGATACCCCCTGGCGGGAACAGAACTATGGCTACACCTTC.